Included here is one TCR beta chain sequence, with context. The data derive from a study of control samples from healthy donors and cancer patients. The CDR3 totals 20 residues. Profiled with immunoSEQ multiplex PCR; TCRdb holds only in-frame clones, not every one. The sample includes about 170,000 clones, approximately 92% seen only once; the top ten take 4.1%. This chain uses TRBV12-1 with TRBJ2-2; no DNA check was done on the table's D call, TRBD2. TRBV12-1 is assigned pseudogene status. This sequence was found in a woman aged 60-75 years in good health. The specimen sequenced was blood. Here the CDR3 DNA reads TGTGCCAGCAGCTTTACTTTTGGCCCTAGCGGGGAACCGAACACCGGGGAGCTGTTTTTT. Residues: CASSFTFGPSGEPNTGELFF.